Below, 5 T cell receptor beta chains from the same sample are listed, as sequenced in a study of beta chain features in type 1 diabetes. All of the isolated RNA was reverse transcribed, so expressed TCRB transcripts were sequenced. Here immunoSEQ multiplex PCR was the method, and the copy in TCRdb shows in-frame clones only, minus some. This sample carries nearly 250,000 clones, about 71% of them seen once, and the ten largest clones take around 0.05%. Sequencing was done on a sample of naive CD4+ T cells from blood. The receptors were sampled from a man younger than 45 in good health.

The chain is built from TRBV29-1 and TRBJ2-5, with TRBD1 identical over 8 bases. In germline, CDR1 is SQVTM, CDR2 ANQGSEA. V lost 6 bases, J lost 5 bases, and 5 bases stayed unmatched. This CDR3 contains 12 residues. The CDR3 is CSVLTGGETQYF. DNA of the CDR3: TGCAGCGTCCTTACAGGGGGGGAGACCCAGTACTTC.

This clone appeared a single time. The genes are TRBV7-2 and TRBJ2-7; D is unresolved. Trimming removed 4 bases from V and 5 bases from J, with 12 bases in between. CDR3 length: 13 residues. Per the germline V gene, CDR1 is SGHTA and CDR2 is FQGNSA. CDR3 sequence reads: CASSSPGQDEQYF. The DNA for the CDR3 is TGTGCCAGCAGCTCTCCCGGGCAGGACGAGCAGTACTTC.

The J gene is TRBJ2-3, the V gene TRBV10-3, with D hard to call. CDR1 ENHRY and CDR2 SYGVKD come from the germline V gene. V lost 4 bases and J 4 bases, leaving 18 bases between the germline ends. CDR3 size: 16 residues. The CDR3 sequence is CAISAVGLQSADTQYF. CDR3 coding DNA: TGTGCCATCAGTGCGGTTGGTCTTCAATCCGCAGATACGCAGTATTTT.

The rearrangement links TRBV7-2 to TRBJ2-3, with 8 bases lining up with TRBD2. V lost 1 base and J lost 5; bases outside the gene matches: 5. The germline V gene has CDR1 SGHTA and CDR2 FQGNSA. The CDR3 extends over 15 amino acids. The CDR3 coding sequence is TGTGCCAGCAGCTTAGAGAGCGGGAGAGTAGATACGCAGTATTTT. Its translation: CASSLESGRVDTQYF.

This clone was detected only once. The rearrangement links TRBV7-2 to TRBJ2-7; possibly TRBD1 for D (6 bases). Trimming removed 5 bases at V and 7 bases at J, with 9 bases between. The CDR3 is 11 amino acids. Germline lookup yields CDR1 SGHTA and CDR2 FQGNSA. CDR3 coding DNA: TGTGCCAGCAGCGTGGACAGAGAGCAGTACTTC. Translation: CASSVDREQYF.